This is a list of T cell receptor beta chains from one sample in a study of T cells after yellow fever vaccination. TCRdb re-called the 5' RACE reads through MiXCR, storing one row per CDR3 protein. This sample carries approximately 510,000 distinct CDR3 sequences, just over 20% of them seen once, and the ten largest clones take roughly a sixth. The sample in question was PBMCs, obtained approximately 22 days after the first yellow fever vaccination. The receptors were gathered from a man aged 18 to 30 who received the YFV17D yellow fever vaccine. CDR3s include the opening cysteine and the closing phenylalanine or tryptophan. The D gene is left open where the match is weak. Expanded clones are given a class, and other clones once, few, many or no size at all.

d_gene: -; j_gene: TRBJ1-2; v_gene: TRBV5-6; abundance: many; CDR3aa: CASSLGSHYGYTF; CDR3nt: TGTGCCAGCAGCTTGGGCAGCCACTATGGCTACACCTTC
d_gene: -; j_gene: TRBJ1-2; v_gene: TRBV4-1; abundance: -; CDR3aa: CASSQVGTNYGYTF; CDR3nt: TGCGCCAGCAGCCAAGTCGGGACTAACTATGGCTACACCTTC
d_gene: -; j_gene: TRBJ2-3; v_gene: TRBV5-4; abundance: -; CDR3aa: CASSYNLREQDTQYF; CDR3nt: TGTGCCAGCAGCTATAACCTCCGGGAACAAGATACGCAGTATTTT
d_gene: TRBD2; j_gene: TRBJ2-1; v_gene: TRBV20-1; abundance: -; CDR3aa: CSARDLGGGAGNEQFF; CDR3nt: TGCAGTGCTAGAGATCTAGGCGGGGGGGCCGGCAATGAGCAGTTCTTC
d_gene: -; j_gene: TRBJ2-2; v_gene: TRBV6-1; abundance: once; CDR3aa: CASRKGGNTGELFF; CDR3nt: TGTGCCAGCAGGAAGGGAGGGAACACCGGGGAGCTGTTTTTT
d_gene: -; j_gene: TRBJ2-3; v_gene: TRBV7-2; abundance: -; CDR3aa: CASSRGLRTDTQYF; CDR3nt: TGTGCCAGCAGCCGGGGACTTCGCACAGATACGCAGTATTTT
d_gene: TRBD1; j_gene: TRBJ1-1; v_gene: TRBV10-3; abundance: -; CDR3aa: CDISLTGANTEAFF; CDR3nt: TGTGACATCAGTTTGACAGGGGCGAACACTGAAGCTTTCTTT
d_gene: -; j_gene: TRBJ1-1; v_gene: TRBV29-1; abundance: -; CDR3aa: CSVLPEGGWSEAFF; CDR3nt: TGCAGCGTCCTTCCGGAGGGAGGGTGGTCTGAAGCTTTCTTT
d_gene: -; j_gene: TRBJ1-5; v_gene: TRBV6-2/TRBV6-3; abundance: few; CDR3aa: CASSYRGPGLDQPQHF; CDR3nt: TGTGCCAGCAGTTACAGGGGCCCAGGCCTCGATCAGCCCCAGCATTTT
d_gene: -; j_gene: TRBJ1-3; v_gene: TRBV18; abundance: -; CDR3aa: CASSPLGTDGNTIYF; CDR3nt: TGTGCCAGCTCACCATTGGGGACTGACGGAAACACCATATATTTT
d_gene: -; j_gene: TRBJ2-2; v_gene: TRBV3-1; abundance: -; CDR3aa: CASSFRGFVGELFF; CDR3nt: TGTGCCAGCAGCTTCAGGGGTTTTGTCGGGGAGCTGTTTTTT
d_gene: -; j_gene: TRBJ1-3; v_gene: TRBV5-1; abundance: -; CDR3aa: CASSDRSSSSGNTIYF; CDR3nt: TGCGCCAGCAGCGATCGCAGCTCCAGCTCTGGAAACACCATATATTTT
d_gene: TRBD2; j_gene: TRBJ2-5; v_gene: TRBV30; abundance: -; CDR3aa: CAWSSGGLAETQYF; CDR3nt: TGTGCCTGGAGTTCCGGGGGGTTGGCGGAGACCCAGTACTTC
d_gene: -; j_gene: TRBJ1-6; v_gene: TRBV12-3/TRBV12-4; abundance: -; CDR3aa: CASSSQVSAPLHF; CDR3nt: TGTGCCAGCAGCTCACAGGTTTCGGCACCCCTCCACTTT
d_gene: TRBD2; j_gene: TRBJ2-5; v_gene: TRBV2; abundance: -; CDR3aa: CASGLAVETQYF; CDR3nt: TGTGCCAGCGGACTAGCGGTTGAGACCCAGTACTTC
d_gene: -; j_gene: TRBJ2-7; v_gene: TRBV12-3/TRBV12-4; abundance: many; CDR3aa: CASSRPPGEQYF; CDR3nt: TGTGCCAGCAGTAGACCTCCAGGGGAGCAGTACTTC
d_gene: -; j_gene: TRBJ1-1; v_gene: TRBV7-9; abundance: -; CDR3aa: CASSLLSGLNTEAFF; CDR3nt: TGTGCCAGCAGCTTACTATCCGGTTTGAACACTGAAGCTTTCTTT
d_gene: TRBD2; j_gene: TRBJ2-3; v_gene: TRBV7-2; abundance: -; CDR3aa: CASSPRHAGGLDTQYF; CDR3nt: TGTGCCAGCAGCCCCCGACATGCGGGGGGATTAGATACGCAGTATTTT
d_gene: -; j_gene: TRBJ2-3; v_gene: TRBV4-3; abundance: -; CDR3aa: CASSPSPADTQYF; CDR3nt: TGCGCCAGCAGCCCATCCCCGGCAGATACGCAGTATTTT
d_gene: -; j_gene: TRBJ1-6; v_gene: TRBV7-9; abundance: few; CDR3aa: CASSFLQGRSPLHF; CDR3nt: TGTGCCAGCAGCTTTCTTCAGGGTAGATCACCCCTCCACTTT
d_gene: TRBD2; j_gene: TRBJ2-1; v_gene: TRBV29-1; abundance: -; CDR3aa: CSVLLAGYNEQFF; CDR3nt: TGCAGCGTTTTATTAGCGGGGTACAATGAGCAGTTCTTC
d_gene: TRBD1; j_gene: TRBJ2-2; v_gene: TRBV29-1; abundance: many; CDR3aa: CSATGTGLTGELFF; CDR3nt: TGCAGCGCTACCGGGACAGGGCTCACCGGGGAGCTGTTTTTT
d_gene: TRBD2; j_gene: TRBJ2-5; v_gene: TRBV15; abundance: once; CDR3aa: CATSIRTSGAETQYF; CDR3nt: TGTGCCACCAGCATAAGGACTAGCGGGGCTGAGACCCAGTACTTC
d_gene: -; j_gene: TRBJ1-4; v_gene: TRBV5-1; abundance: -; CDR3aa: CASSLWAGDEKLFF; CDR3nt: TGCGCCAGCAGCTTGTGGGCAGGGGATGAAAAACTGTTTTTT
d_gene: -; j_gene: TRBJ1-2; v_gene: TRBV7-9; abundance: -; CDR3aa: CASSLPRATNQDYGYTF; CDR3nt: TGTGCCAGCAGCTTACCCCGGGCTACAAATCAAGACTATGGCTACACCTTC
d_gene: TRBD2; j_gene: TRBJ2-1; v_gene: TRBV11-1; abundance: -; CDR3aa: CASSLGLAGTSSYNEQFF; CDR3nt: TGTGCCAGCAGCCTCGGACTAGCGGGGACCAGCTCCTACAATGAGCAGTTCTTC
d_gene: -; j_gene: TRBJ1-2; v_gene: TRBV30; abundance: -; CDR3aa: CAWERGYGYGYTF; CDR3nt: TGTGCCTGGGAACGGGGATATGGCTATGGCTACACCTTC
d_gene: TRBD2; j_gene: TRBJ2-3; v_gene: TRBV7-9; abundance: -; CDR3aa: CASSHLASGVTDTQYF; CDR3nt: TGTGCCAGCAGCCACCTTGCTAGCGGGGTCACAGATACGCAGTATTTT
d_gene: -; j_gene: TRBJ2-1; v_gene: TRBV6-2/TRBV6-3; abundance: few; CDR3aa: CASRRGNEQFF; CDR3nt: TGTGCCAGCAGACGCGGGAATGAGCAGTTCTTC
d_gene: -; j_gene: TRBJ1-2; v_gene: TRBV21-1; abundance: -; CDR3aa: CASRKRLDGYTF; CDR3nt: TGTGCCAGCAGGAAGCGTCTGGATGGCTACACCTTC
d_gene: -; j_gene: TRBJ1-6; v_gene: TRBV4-1; abundance: -; CDR3aa: CASSPALSSPLHF; CDR3nt: TGCGCCAGCAGCCCCGCGCTCAGTTCACCCCTCCACTTT
d_gene: TRBD2; j_gene: TRBJ2-1; v_gene: TRBV19; abundance: -; CDR3aa: CASKVSGGAYNEQFF; CDR3nt: TGTGCCAGTAAAGTCAGCGGGGGGGCGTACAATGAGCAGTTCTTC
d_gene: -; j_gene: TRBJ2-4; v_gene: TRBV19; abundance: -; CDR3aa: CASSTTGIQYF; CDR3nt: TGTGCCAGTAGTACGACCGGCATTCAGTACTTC
d_gene: TRBD1; j_gene: TRBJ1-1; v_gene: TRBV29-1; abundance: -; CDR3aa: CSVEDPFPTGVNTEAFF; CDR3nt: TGCAGCGTTGAAGATCCCTTCCCGACAGGGGTGAACACTGAAGCTTTCTTT
d_gene: -; j_gene: TRBJ2-7; v_gene: TRBV4-3; abundance: many; CDR3aa: CASSPADSYEQYF; CDR3nt: TGCGCCAGCAGCCCGGCGGACTCCTACGAGCAGTACTTC
d_gene: TRBD1; j_gene: TRBJ1-1; v_gene: TRBV29-1; abundance: -; CDR3aa: CSVRQGAVSEAFF; CDR3nt: TGCAGCGTTCGACAGGGGGCCGTCTCTGAAGCTTTCTTT
d_gene: -; j_gene: TRBJ2-6; v_gene: TRBV7-9; abundance: few; CDR3aa: CASILFGANVLTF; CDR3nt: TGTGCCAGCATCCTTTTCGGGGCCAACGTCCTGACTTTC
d_gene: TRBD1; j_gene: TRBJ2-7; v_gene: TRBV5-1; abundance: -; CDR3aa: CASSSRDRGPGYEQYF; CDR3nt: TGCGCCAGCAGCTCCCGGGACAGGGGGCCGGGCTACGAGCAGTACTTC
d_gene: -; j_gene: TRBJ2-1; v_gene: TRBV7-2; abundance: -; CDR3aa: CASRDRSAGSYNEQFF; CDR3nt: TGTGCCAGCAGGGATCGGTCAGCGGGTTCCTACAATGAGCAGTTCTTC
d_gene: TRBD1; j_gene: TRBJ1-5; v_gene: TRBV6-2/TRBV6-3; abundance: few; CDR3aa: CASSYGETGWLGNQPQHF; CDR3nt: TGTGCCAGCAGTTACGGCGAGACAGGGTGGTTGGGCAATCAGCCCCAGCATTTT
d_gene: TRBD1; j_gene: TRBJ1-2; v_gene: TRBV18; abundance: -; CDR3aa: CASSPGQGSDGYTF; CDR3nt: TGTGCCAGCTCACCGGGACAGGGATCGGATGGCTACACCTTC
d_gene: -; j_gene: TRBJ1-2; v_gene: TRBV7-2; abundance: -; CDR3aa: CASSFYSGNYGYTF; CDR3nt: TGTGCCAGCAGCTTTTATTCAGGGAACTATGGCTACACCTTC
d_gene: TRBD2; j_gene: TRBJ2-1; v_gene: TRBV14; abundance: many; CDR3aa: CASRPTSGGATYEQFF; CDR3nt: TGTGCCAGCAGACCAACTAGCGGGGGGGCCACGTATGAGCAGTTCTTC
d_gene: TRBD1; j_gene: TRBJ1-6; v_gene: TRBV4-2; abundance: few; CDR3aa: CASSQDLGQESSPLHF; CDR3nt: TGTGCCAGCAGCCAAGATCTGGGACAGGAGAGTTCACCCCTCCACTTT
d_gene: -; j_gene: TRBJ2-5; v_gene: TRBV20-1; abundance: few; CDR3aa: CSAAVGGETQYF; CDR3nt: TGCAGTGCCGCTGTCGGGGGAGAGACCCAGTACTTC
d_gene: -; j_gene: TRBJ1-6; v_gene: TRBV5-1; abundance: -; CDR3aa: CASSLGGYSPLHF; CDR3nt: TGCGCCAGCAGCTTGGGGGGATACTCACCCCTCCACTTT
d_gene: -; j_gene: TRBJ2-7; v_gene: TRBV7-6; abundance: few; CDR3aa: CASSQGHPYEQYF; CDR3nt: TGTGCCAGCAGCCAGGGACACCCCTACGAGCAGTACTTC
d_gene: -; j_gene: TRBJ1-2; v_gene: TRBV5-1; abundance: few; CDR3aa: CASSLEGVNGYTF; CDR3nt: TGCGCCAGCAGCTTGGAAGGGGTGAATGGCTACACCTTC
d_gene: -; j_gene: TRBJ1-2; v_gene: TRBV7-2; abundance: -; CDR3aa: CASSLASHPTF; CDR3nt: TGTGCCAGCAGCTTAGCGTCCCACCCGACCTTC